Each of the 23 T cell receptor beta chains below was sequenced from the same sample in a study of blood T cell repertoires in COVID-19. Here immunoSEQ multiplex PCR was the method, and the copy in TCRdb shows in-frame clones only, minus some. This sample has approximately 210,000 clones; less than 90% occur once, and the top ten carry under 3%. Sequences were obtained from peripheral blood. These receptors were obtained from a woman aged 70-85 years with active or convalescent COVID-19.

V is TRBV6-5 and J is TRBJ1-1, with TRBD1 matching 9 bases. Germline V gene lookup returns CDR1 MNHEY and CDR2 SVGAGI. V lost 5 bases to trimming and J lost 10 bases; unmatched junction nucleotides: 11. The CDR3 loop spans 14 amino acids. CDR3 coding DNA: TGTGCCAGCAGTCCCCGGGACAGGGCGGGGGTAGCTTTCTTT. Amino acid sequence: CASSPRDRAGVAFF.

DNA of the CDR3: TGTGCCAGCAGCCGGGACAGTCTGGGCAATCAGCCCCAGCATTTT. This codes for CASSRDSLGNQPQHF. The V and J genes are TRBV11-2 and TRBJ1-5; TRBD1 aligns across 7 bases. Germline trimming cut 5 bases from V and 2 bases from J; bases unmatched to any gene: 6. CDR3 length: 15 amino acids. The germline V gene has CDR1 SGHAT and CDR2 FQNNGV.

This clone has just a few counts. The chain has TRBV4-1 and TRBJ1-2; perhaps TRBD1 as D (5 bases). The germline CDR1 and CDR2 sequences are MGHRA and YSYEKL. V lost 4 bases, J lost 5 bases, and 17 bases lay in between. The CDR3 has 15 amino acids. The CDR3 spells CASSPYIVTEYGYTF. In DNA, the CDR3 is TGCGCCAGCAGCCCCTATATCGTGACAGAATATGGCTACACCTTC.

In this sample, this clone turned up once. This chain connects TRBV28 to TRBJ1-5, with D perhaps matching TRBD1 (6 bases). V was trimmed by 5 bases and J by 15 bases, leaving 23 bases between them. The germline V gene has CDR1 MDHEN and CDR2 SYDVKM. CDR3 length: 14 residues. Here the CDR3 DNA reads TGTGCCAGCAGTGGAGATACAGGGCTCCAGGCCCGGCATTTT. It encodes CASSGDTGLQARHF.

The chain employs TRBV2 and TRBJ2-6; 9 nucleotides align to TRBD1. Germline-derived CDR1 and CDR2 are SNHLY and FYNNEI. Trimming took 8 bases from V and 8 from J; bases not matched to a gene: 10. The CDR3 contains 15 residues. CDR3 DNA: TGTGCCAGCCATCGGACAGGGGCTCTTACCAACGTCCTGACTTTC. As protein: CASHRTGALTNVLTF. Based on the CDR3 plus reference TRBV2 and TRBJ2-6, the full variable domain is EPEVTQTPSHQVTQMGQEVILRCVPISNHLYFYWYRQILGQKVEFLVSFYNNEISEKSEIFDDQFSVERPDGSNFTLKIRSTKLEDSAMYFCASHRTGALTNVLTFGAGSRLTVL.

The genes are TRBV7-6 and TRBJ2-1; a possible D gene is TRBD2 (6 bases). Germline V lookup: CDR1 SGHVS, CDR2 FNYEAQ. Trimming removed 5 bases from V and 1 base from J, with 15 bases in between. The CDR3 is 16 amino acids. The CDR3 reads CASSPEGHASYNEQFF. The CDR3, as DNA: TGTGCCAGCAGCCCGGAGGGGCACGCTTCCTACAATGAGCAGTTCTTC.

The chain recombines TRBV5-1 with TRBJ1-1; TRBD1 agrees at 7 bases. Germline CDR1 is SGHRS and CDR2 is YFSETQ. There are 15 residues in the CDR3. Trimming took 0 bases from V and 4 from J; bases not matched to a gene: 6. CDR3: CASSLAQGGGTEAFF. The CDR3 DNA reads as TGCGCCAGCAGCTTGGCTCAGGGGGGAGGCACTGAAGCTTTCTTT.

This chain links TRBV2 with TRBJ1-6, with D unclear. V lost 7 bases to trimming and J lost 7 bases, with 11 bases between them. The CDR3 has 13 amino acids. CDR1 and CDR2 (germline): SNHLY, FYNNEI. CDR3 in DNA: TGTGCCAGCAAATCAGTCCTCAATTCACCCCTCCACTTT. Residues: CASKSVLNSPLHF.

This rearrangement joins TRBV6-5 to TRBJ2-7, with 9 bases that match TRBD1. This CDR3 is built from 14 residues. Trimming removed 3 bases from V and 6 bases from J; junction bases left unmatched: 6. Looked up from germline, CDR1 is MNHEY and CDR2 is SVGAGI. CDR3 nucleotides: TGTGCCAGCAGTTATTCCCGGGACAGGGCCGAGCAGTACTTC. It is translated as CASSYSRDRAEQYF.

The CDR3 sequence: CASTRDRGGHTF. The CDR3 nucleotides are TGTGCCAGCACTCGGGACAGAGGGGGCCACACCTTC. The chain has TRBV6-5 and TRBJ1-2, with 7 bases fitting TRBD1. CDR1 MNHEY and CDR2 SVGAGI come from the germline V gene. This CDR3 region has 12 residues. With 7 bases clipped from V and 12 bases from J, the junction kept 11 bases outside the gene matches.

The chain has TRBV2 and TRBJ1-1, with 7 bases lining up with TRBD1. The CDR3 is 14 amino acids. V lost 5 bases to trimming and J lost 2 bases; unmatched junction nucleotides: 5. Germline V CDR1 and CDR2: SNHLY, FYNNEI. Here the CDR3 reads CASSRDRFNTEAFF. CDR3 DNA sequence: TGTGCCAGCAGTCGGGACAGATTCAACACTGAAGCTTTCTTT.

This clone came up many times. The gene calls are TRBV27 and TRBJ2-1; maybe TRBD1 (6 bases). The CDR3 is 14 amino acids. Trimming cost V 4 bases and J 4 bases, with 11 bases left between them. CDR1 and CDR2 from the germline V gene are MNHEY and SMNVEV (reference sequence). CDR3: CASSYRVTYNEQFF. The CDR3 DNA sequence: TGTGCCAGCAGTTACAGGGTGACGTACAATGAGCAGTTCTTC.

This chain's CDR3 is CASSTPGGNTEAFF. CDR3 DNA sequence: TGTGCCAGCAGTACCCCGGGGGGGAACACTGAAGCTTTCTTT. The rearrangement links TRBV28 to TRBJ1-1; possibly TRBD1 for D (5 bases). V lost 5 bases, J lost 1 base, and 11 bases lay in between. The length of the CDR3 is 14 residues. The germline V gene encodes CDR1 MDHEN and CDR2 SYDVKM.

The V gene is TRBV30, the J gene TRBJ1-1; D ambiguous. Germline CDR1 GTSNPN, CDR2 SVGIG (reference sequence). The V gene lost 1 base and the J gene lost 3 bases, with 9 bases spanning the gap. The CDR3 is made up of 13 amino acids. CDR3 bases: TGTGCCTGGAGTGAGTTTCGGGACACTGAAGCTTTCTTT. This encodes CAWSEFRDTEAFF. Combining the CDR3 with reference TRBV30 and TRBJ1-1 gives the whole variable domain SQTIHQWPATLVQPVGSPLSLECTVEGTSNPNLYWYRQAAGRGLQLLFYSVGIGQISSEVPQNLSASRPQDRQFILSSKKLLLSDSGFYLCAWSEFRDTEAFFGQGTRLTVV.

This CDR3 reads CASSLGNGVEYGYTF. In nucleotides, the CDR3 is TGCGCCAGCAGCTTGGGTAACGGGGTGGAATATGGCTACACCTTC. The chain combines TRBV5-1 with TRBJ1-2, with unresolved D. The CDR3 covers 15 residues. From germline, CDR1 is SGHRS and CDR2 YFSETQ. With 0 bases removed from V and 5 bases from J, the gap between germline ends came to 14 bases. Drawing the rest from reference TRBV5-1 and TRBJ1-2, the complete variable domain is KAGVTQTPRYLIKTRGQQVTLSCSPISGHRSVSWYQQTPGQGLQFLFEYFSETQRNKGNFPGRFSGRQFSNSRSEMNVSTLELGDSALYLCASSLGNGVEYGYTFGSGTRLTVV.

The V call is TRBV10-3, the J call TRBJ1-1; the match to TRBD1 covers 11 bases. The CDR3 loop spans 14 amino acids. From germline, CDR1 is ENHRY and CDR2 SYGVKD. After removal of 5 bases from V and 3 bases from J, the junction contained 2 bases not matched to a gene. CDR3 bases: TGTGCCATCAGTAAGGGACAGGGGGACACTGAAGCTTTCTTT. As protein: CAISKGQGDTEAFF.

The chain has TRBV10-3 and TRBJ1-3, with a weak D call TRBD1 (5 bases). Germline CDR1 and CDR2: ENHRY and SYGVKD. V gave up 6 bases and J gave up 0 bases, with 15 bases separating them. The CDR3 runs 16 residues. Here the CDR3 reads CAISKGLQDSGNTIYF. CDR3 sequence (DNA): TGTGCCATCAGCAAGGGGCTTCAAGACTCTGGAAACACCATATATTTT.

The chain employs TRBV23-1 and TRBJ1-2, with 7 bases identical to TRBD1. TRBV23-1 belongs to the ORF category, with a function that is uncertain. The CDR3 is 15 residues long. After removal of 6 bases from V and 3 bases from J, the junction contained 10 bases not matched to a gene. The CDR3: CASRLQTRGDYGYTF. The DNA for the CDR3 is TGCGCCAGCAGGCTTCAGACCAGGGGGGACTATGGCTACACCTTC.

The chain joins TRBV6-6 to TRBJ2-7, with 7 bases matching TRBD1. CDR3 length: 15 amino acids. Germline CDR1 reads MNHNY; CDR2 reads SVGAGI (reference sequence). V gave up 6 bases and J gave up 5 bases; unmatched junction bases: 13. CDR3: CASRTTGFLTHEQYF. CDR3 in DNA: TGTGCCAGCAGAACGACAGGGTTCCTCACACACGAGCAGTACTTC.

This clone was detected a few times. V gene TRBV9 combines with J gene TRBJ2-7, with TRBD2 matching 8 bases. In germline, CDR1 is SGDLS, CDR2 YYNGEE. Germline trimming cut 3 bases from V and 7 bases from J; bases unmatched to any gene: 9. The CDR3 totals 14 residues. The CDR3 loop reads CASSEGGGPEEQYF. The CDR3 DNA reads TGTGCCAGCAGCGAGGGCGGGGGGCCCGAGGAGCAGTACTTC.

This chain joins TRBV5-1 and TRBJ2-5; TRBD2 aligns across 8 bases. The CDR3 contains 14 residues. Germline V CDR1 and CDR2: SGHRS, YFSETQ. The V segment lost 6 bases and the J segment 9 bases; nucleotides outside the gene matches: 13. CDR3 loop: CASIPNSGEGAQYF. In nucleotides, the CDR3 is TGCGCCAGCATCCCAAATAGCGGGGAAGGGGCCCAGTACTTC.

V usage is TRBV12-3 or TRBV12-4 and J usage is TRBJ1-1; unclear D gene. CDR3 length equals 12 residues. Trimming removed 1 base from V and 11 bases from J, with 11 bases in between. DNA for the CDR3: TGTGCCAGCAGTTTAGTAGCGGCTAGGGCTTTCTTT. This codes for CASSLVAARAFF.

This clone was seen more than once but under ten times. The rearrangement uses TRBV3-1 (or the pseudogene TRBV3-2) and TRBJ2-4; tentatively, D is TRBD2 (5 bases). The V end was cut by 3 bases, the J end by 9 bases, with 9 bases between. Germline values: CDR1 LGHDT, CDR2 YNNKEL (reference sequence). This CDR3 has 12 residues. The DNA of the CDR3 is TGTGCCAGCAGCCAGTCCGAGGGCATTCAGTACTTC. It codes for CASSQSEGIQYF.